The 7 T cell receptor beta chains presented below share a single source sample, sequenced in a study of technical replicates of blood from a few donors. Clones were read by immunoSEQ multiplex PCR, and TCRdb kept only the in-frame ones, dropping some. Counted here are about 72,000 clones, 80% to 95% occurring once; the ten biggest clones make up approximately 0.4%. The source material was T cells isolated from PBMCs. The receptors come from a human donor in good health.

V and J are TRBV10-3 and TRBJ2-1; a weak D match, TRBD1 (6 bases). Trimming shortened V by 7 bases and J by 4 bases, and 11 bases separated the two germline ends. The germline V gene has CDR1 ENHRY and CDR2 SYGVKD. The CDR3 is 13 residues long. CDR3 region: CAIKRDTYNEQFF. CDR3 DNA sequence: TGTGCCATCAAAAGGGACACGTACAATGAGCAGTTCTTC.

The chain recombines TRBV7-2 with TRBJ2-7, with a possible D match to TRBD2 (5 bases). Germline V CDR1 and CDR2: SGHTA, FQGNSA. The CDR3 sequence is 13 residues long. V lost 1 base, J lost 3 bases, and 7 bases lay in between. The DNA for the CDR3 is TGTGCCAGCAGCTTAGGGACTTACTACGAGCAGTACTTC. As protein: CASSLGTYYEQYF.

The DNA of the CDR3 is TGTGCCAGCAGCGACAGGGGAGAAGAGACCCAGTACTTC. Translating gives CASSDRGEETQYF. V is TRBV6-6 and J is TRBJ2-5, with 8 bases lining up with TRBD1. Germline V gene sequence: CDR1 MNHNY, CDR2 SVGAGI (reference sequence). The CDR3 extends over 13 amino acids. V dropped 6 bases and J dropped 3; count of bases not matched to a gene: 3.

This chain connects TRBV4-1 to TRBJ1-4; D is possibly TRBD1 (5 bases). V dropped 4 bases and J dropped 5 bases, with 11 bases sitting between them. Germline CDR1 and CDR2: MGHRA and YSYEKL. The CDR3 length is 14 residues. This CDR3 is CASSPREINEKLFF. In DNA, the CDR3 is TGCGCCAGCAGCCCCAGGGAAATCAATGAAAAACTGTTTTTT.

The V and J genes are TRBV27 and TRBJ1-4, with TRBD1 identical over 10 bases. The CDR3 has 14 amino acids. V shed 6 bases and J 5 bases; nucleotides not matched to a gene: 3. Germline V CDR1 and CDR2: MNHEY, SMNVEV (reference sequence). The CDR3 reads CASRRGQGNEKLFF. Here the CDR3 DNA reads TGTGCCAGCAGGAGGGGACAGGGGAATGAAAAACTGTTTTTT.

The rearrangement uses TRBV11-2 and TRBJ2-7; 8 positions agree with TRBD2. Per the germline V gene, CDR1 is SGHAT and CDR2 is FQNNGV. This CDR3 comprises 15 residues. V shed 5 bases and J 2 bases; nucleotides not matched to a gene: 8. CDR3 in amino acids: CASSLNLAGTYEQYF. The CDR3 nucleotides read TGTGCCAGCAGCCTAAACTTAGCGGGAACCTACGAGCAGTACTTC.

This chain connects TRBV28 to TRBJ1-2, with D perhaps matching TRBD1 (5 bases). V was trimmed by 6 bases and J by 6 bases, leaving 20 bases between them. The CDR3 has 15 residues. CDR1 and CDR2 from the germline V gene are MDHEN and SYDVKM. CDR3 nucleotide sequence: TGTGCCAGCAGCAACGGGGTCGGTGGGGGGAATGGCTACACCTTC. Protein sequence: CASSNGVGGGNGYTF.